The T cell receptor (beta chain) under discussion was sequenced for a study of blood T cell repertoires in COVID-19 (dated by TCRdb to 2019 to 2021). Describing the broader study: Samples from collaborators originated in the United States, Italy and Spain and spanned both the acute and convalescent phases of COVID-19. HLA class I and class II types, where available, came from metadata supplied by the sample provider rather than from assay-based typing. A de-identified subject ID, COVID-19 status, age in years and sex were almost always included in the sample metadata. Subjects who had been exposed to COVID-19, were actively infected with it, or had recovered from it provided the deeply sampled blood TCRbeta repertoires that made up the dataset. A freely available public database, intended as a resource for researchers studying the immune response to SARS-CoV-2, is where the repertoires were released. The prospective study material was composed of cDNA or gDNA derived from T cells, B-cell-depleted T cells, or PBMCs. The samples were drawn from two sources: the first 160 participants of the ongoing ImmuneRACE study, and 1,000 to 1,500 subjects contributed by 6 global collaborators.

Whole blood was collected in K2EDTA tubes by collaborating institutions according to the institutions' own protocols. For TCRbeta analysis, collaborators shipped samples as frozen whole blood, isolated PBMCs, or DNA extracted from either of those sample types. TCRbeta CDR3 regions were amplified from genomic DNA by means of the immunoSEQ Assay, a bias-controlled multiplex PCR. In the paper's pipeline: Within the assay, amplification of reference gene primers was used to estimate how many nucleated cells each sample contained. To quantify the absolute abundance of each unique TCRbeta CDR3 rearrangement, sequence reads were collapsed and filtered. For each sample, productive Simpson clonality was calculated by taking the square root of Simpson's diversity index across productive rearrangements. TCRdb limited this immuneACCESS table to in-frame rearrangements with V and J called. A share of clones is missing; checked studies link under half to unresolved V genes, and the rest is unexplained. The V and J calls and the clone size are those of that table, but D and trimming were determined from the DNA. The sample table holds fewer than 130,000 clones, of which approximately 79% were seen once. More than 20% of the sample comes from the top ten.

General findings and caveats noted by the study authors: How much clinical and demographic metadata was included differed by source and by participant, and the metadata was provided uncurated.

With respect to this clone: Its recognized antigen is unknown. No much larger clone is present one base from it, and per-base qualities are unavailable.

The specimen sequenced was peripheral blood. The sequence was collected from a man in his 70s with active or convalescent COVID-19.

The nucleotide sequence is given as TGTGCCAGCGGACGACTAGCAACATCCTACAATGAGCAGTTCTTC. The resulting protein is CASGRLATSYNEQFF. Recombination linked TRBV7-2 to TRBJ2-1, with TRBD2 identical over 7 junction bases. CDR3 length: 15 amino acids, cysteine to phenylalanine. Only CDR3 DNA remains: 45 bases, in frame from the first base. Ends trimmed: V by 8 bases, J by 1 base; bases unmatched to a gene: 8. CDR1 and CDR2 are drawn from the germline V gene: SGHTA, FQGNSA. Reference TRBV7-2 and TRBJ2-1 genes cover what lies past the CDR3, so the full variable domain is GAGVSQSPSNKVTEKGKDVELRCDPISGHTALYWYRQSLGQGLEFLIYFQGNSAPDKSGLPSDRFSAERTGGSVSTLTIQRTQQEDSAVYLCASGRLATSYNEQFFGPGTRLTVL.